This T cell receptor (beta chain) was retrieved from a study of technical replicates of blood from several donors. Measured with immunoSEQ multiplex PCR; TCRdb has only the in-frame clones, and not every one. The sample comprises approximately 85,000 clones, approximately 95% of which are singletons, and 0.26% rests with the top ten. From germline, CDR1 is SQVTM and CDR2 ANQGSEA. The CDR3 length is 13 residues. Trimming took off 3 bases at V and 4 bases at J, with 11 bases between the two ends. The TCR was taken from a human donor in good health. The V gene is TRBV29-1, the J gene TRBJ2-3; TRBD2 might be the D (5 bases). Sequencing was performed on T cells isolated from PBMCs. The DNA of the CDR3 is TGCAGCGTTGATACCGGGGTTGCAGATACGCAGTATTTT. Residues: CSVDTGVADTQYF.